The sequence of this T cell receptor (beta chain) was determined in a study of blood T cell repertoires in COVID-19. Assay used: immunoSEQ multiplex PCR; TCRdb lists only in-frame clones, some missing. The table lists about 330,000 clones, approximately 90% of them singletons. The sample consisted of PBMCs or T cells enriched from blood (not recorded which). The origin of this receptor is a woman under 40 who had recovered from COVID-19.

CDR3 amino acids: CASSLVMGDNSPLHF. The CDR3 nucleotides are TGTGCCAGCAGCTTAGTGATGGGCGATAATTCACCCCTCCACTTT. The V gene is TRBV7-9, the J gene TRBJ1-6; no reliable D call. The CDR3 has 15 amino acids. Trimming pared 1 base from V and 5 bases from J, leaving 9 bases between. Germline CDR1 SEHNR, CDR2 FQNEAQ (reference sequence).